This entry lists 14 T cell receptor beta chains sequenced from one sample in a study of blood T cell repertoires in COVID-19. TCRdb's copy holds only in-frame clones and misses some; the assay was immunoSEQ multiplex PCR. Of about 200,000 clones detected, about 82% appear once; the ten largest clones hold 5.6%. Sequences were obtained from PBMCs or T cells enriched from blood (not recorded which). The origin of the receptors is a man aged 35-49 years with acute COVID-19.

This clone was detected only once. The genes are TRBV5-1 and TRBJ2-3, with a tentative D call TRBD2 (6 bases). Trimming took off 0 bases at V and 6 bases at J, with 11 bases between the two ends. CDR1 SGHRS and CDR2 YFSETQ come from the germline V gene. The CDR3 consists of 14 residues. Here the CDR3 reads CASSLAAGSDTQYF. The CDR3 DNA sequence: TGCGCCAGCAGCTTGGCTGCGGGGTCTGATACGCAGTATTTT. Full variable domain (remainder filled in from reference TRBV5-1 and TRBJ2-3): KAGVTQTPRYLIKTRGQQVTLSCSPISGHRSVSWYQQTPGQGLQFLFEYFSETQRNKGNFPGRFSGRQFSNSRSEMNVSTLELGDSALYLCASSLAAGSDTQYFGPGTRLTVL.

This rearrangement joins TRBV30 to TRBJ1-5; D not resolved. The CDR3 has 14 amino acids. The germline V and J ends were trimmed by 1 base and 0 bases, with 7 bases remaining between them. CDR1 and CDR2 from the germline V gene are GTSNPN and SVGIG (reference sequence). The CDR3 sequence: CAWSGPYSNQPQHF. The CDR3 coding sequence is TGTGCCTGGAGTGGGCCGTATAGCAATCAGCCCCAGCATTTT.

This clone was found once. The rearrangement uses TRBV3-1 (or the pseudogene TRBV3-2) and TRBJ2-7; a possible D gene is TRBD2 (6 bases). The CDR3 sequence is 13 residues long. The germline CDR1 and CDR2 sequences are LGHDT and YNNKEL (reference sequence). V lost 1 base and J 6 bases, leaving 10 bases between the germline ends. DNA of the CDR3: TGTGCCAGCAGCCAAGGACGGGACTCCGAGCAGTACTTC. This encodes CASSQGRDSEQYF.

The chain links TRBV5-4 to TRBJ2-5; 8 nucleotides match TRBD2. Trimming took 3 bases from V and 6 from J; bases not matched to a gene: 10. CDR1 and CDR2 from the germline V gene are SGHNT and YYREEE (reference sequence). This CDR3 is 15 amino acids long. Written as DNA, the CDR3 is TGTGCCAGCAGCTCACGAGCGGGAGCTGAGAAGACCCAGTACTTC. Translation: CASSSRAGAEKTQYF.

This chain uses TRBV7-3 with TRBJ1-6; D possibly corresponds to TRBD1 (5 bases). The V end was cut by 1 base, the J end by 12 bases, with 10 bases between. The CDR3 spans 13 residues. Germline-derived CDR1 and CDR2 are SGHTA and FQGTGA. Here the CDR3 DNA reads TGTGCCAGCAGCTTAAATGGGGCCCAACCCCTCCACTTT. Amino acid sequence: CASSLNGAQPLHF.

This rearrangement joins TRBV27 to TRBJ1-2; 7 bases fit TRBD1. The CDR3 loop spans 16 amino acids. J gave up 1 base and V 0 bases, and 5 bases lay outside the gene matches. Germline V gives CDR1 MNHEY, CDR2 SMNVEV (reference sequence). The CDR3 protein is CASSLSRRGDNYGYTF. The DNA of the CDR3 is TGTGCCAGCAGTTTATCGCGCAGGGGGGATAACTATGGCTACACCTTC.

The CDR3 region is CASSDHNLGTGEETQYF. CDR3 in DNA: TGTGCCAGCAGTGATCACAATTTAGGGACAGGGGAAGAGACCCAGTACTTC. J is TRBJ2-5 and V is TRBV2; TRBD1 matches at 10 bases. Germline CDR1 SNHLY, CDR2 FYNNEI. The CDR3 contains 17 residues. V shed 3 bases and J 3 bases; nucleotides not matched to a gene: 10.

The CDR3 loop reads CASSAPLAGGADTQYF. The DNA of the CDR3 is TGTGCCAGCAGCGCTCCCCTAGCGGGAGGAGCAGATACGCAGTATTTT. The rearrangement uses TRBV9 and TRBJ2-3, with 11 positions matching TRBD2. The CDR3 extends over 16 amino acids. V was pared by 3 bases and J by 4 bases, with 7 bases of the junction left unmatched. The germline V gene encodes CDR1 SGDLS and CDR2 YYNGEE.

V usage is TRBV19 and J usage is TRBJ1-4, with D unresolved. Trimming removed 7 bases at V and 8 bases at J, with 17 bases between. The CDR3 is 14 amino acids. From germline, CDR1 is LNHDA and CDR2 SQIVND (reference sequence). CDR3 region: CASTRTSGNEKLFF. The CDR3 nucleotides read TGTGCCAGTACCCGGACTTCGGGGAACGAAAAACTGTTTTTT.

This clone was picked up one time. CDR3 protein: CASSETDSSNSPLHF. The CDR3, as DNA: TGTGCCAGCAGTGAGACGGACAGTTCTAATTCACCCCTCCACTTT. This chain links TRBV2 with TRBJ1-6; D might be TRBD1 (6 bases). The germline V gene encodes CDR1 SNHLY and CDR2 FYNNEI. V was cut by 3 bases and J by 6 bases, with 12 bases left in between. The length of the CDR3 is 15 residues.

The chain combines TRBV29-1 with TRBJ2-7; D might be TRBD2 (6 bases). Germline CDR1 SQVTM, CDR2 ANQGSEA. Between the trimmed V and J ends, which lost 0 bases and 11 bases, there was a span of 17 bases. CDR3 size: 13 residues. CDR3 sequence (DNA): TGCAGCGTTGAAGATTATCTAGGCGGGGCTAAGTACTTC. Its protein is CSVEDYLGGAKYF.

The DNA for the CDR3 is TGTGCCAGCAGCCCATTTCTTCGCGGGAGGTACGAGCAGTACTTC. Translation: CASSPFLRGRYEQYF. The rearrangement joins TRBV14 to TRBJ2-7; 8 bases fit TRBD2. Germline CDR1 is SGHDN and CDR2 is FVKESK. The CDR3 has 15 amino acids. The V segment lost 4 bases and the J segment 4 bases; nucleotides outside the gene matches: 9.

The chain uses TRBV3-1 (or the pseudogene TRBV3-2) and TRBJ2-7, with D tentatively TRBD2 (5 bases). Trimming stripped 6 bases from V and 4 bases from J, with 19 bases between. This CDR3 is 15 amino acids long. Germline values: CDR1 LGHDT, CDR2 YNNKEL (reference sequence). CDR3: CASSRADRRLYEQYF. CDR3 DNA sequence: TGTGCCAGCAGTCGAGCGGACCGAAGATTATACGAGCAGTACTTC.

The chain carries TRBV14 and TRBJ2-1; D perhaps matches TRBD1 (5 bases). Per germline, CDR1 SGHDN and CDR2 FVKESK. This CDR3 is 15 amino acids long. The V gene lost 4 bases and the J gene lost 2 bases, with 12 bases spanning the gap. In DNA form, the CDR3 reads TGTGCCAGCAGCCGGGGCGCCGTAGCCTACAATGAGCAGTTCTTC. This encodes CASSRGAVAYNEQFF.